The clone carrying this T cell receptor beta chain was detected only a few times. The data were taken from a study of Graves' ophthalmopathy and Graves' hyperthyroidism. Beta-chain TCR CDR3 regions were amplified from RNA transcripts. Following a first-round RT-PCR that used HTBI primers, a second-round multiplex PCR was carried out. Using its own MiXCR run on the multiplex PCR reads, TCRdb lists one record per CDR3 protein. The table has under 800,000 distinct CDR3 sequences, roughly 20% seen once. CDR1 is SEHNR, CDR2 FQNEAQ, per germline (reference sequence). Between the trimmed V and J ends, which lost 1 base and 4 bases, there was a span of 16 bases. The CDR3 contains 16 residues.

The TCR sequence derives from a woman aged 18-29 years with stable Graves' hyperthyroidism. Some clones in this sample may be carry-over from other donors' samples. Sequencing was carried out using peripheral blood. The chain is built from TRBV7-9 and TRBJ2-5, with D perhaps being TRBD1 or TRBD2 (5 bases each). The CDR3 coding sequence is TGTGCCAGCAGCTTAGTCGGAGGTTTTGGGGGAGAGACCCAGTACTTC. Translating gives CASSLVGGFGGETQYF.